This TCR beta chain originates from a study of blood T cell repertoires in COVID-19. Study background: Sample material is recorded as cDNA or gDNA derived from T cells, B-cell-depleted T cells, or PBMCs.

Seattle's cohort entered during active infection and was followed longitudinally. Per the original data handling: Estimation of nucleated cell counts relied on the amplification of reference gene primers. Libraries were prepared by immunoSEQ multiplex PCR; TCRdb keeps only in-frame clonotypes and omits some of them. Clone size and V and J calls were adopted from that table, with D and trimming inferred from the DNA. The top ten clones hold 10% to 13% of a sample with around 37,000 clones, about 76% of them seen once. Unmatched junction bases numbered 9, after V lost 10 bases and J lost 1 base. The CDR3 sequence is 14 residues long. CDR1 is LNHDA and CDR2 is SQIVND in the germline V gene (reference sequence).

The TCR originated in an older man with COVID-19, enrolled during active disease. Sequencing was done on a sample of peripheral blood. This chain joins TRBV19 and TRBJ1-1, with 7 bases aligning to TRBD1. CDR3 protein: CATVGWDRNTEAFF. The CDR3 nucleotides are TGTGCCACCGTAGGCTGGGACAGGAACACTGAAGCTTTCTTT.